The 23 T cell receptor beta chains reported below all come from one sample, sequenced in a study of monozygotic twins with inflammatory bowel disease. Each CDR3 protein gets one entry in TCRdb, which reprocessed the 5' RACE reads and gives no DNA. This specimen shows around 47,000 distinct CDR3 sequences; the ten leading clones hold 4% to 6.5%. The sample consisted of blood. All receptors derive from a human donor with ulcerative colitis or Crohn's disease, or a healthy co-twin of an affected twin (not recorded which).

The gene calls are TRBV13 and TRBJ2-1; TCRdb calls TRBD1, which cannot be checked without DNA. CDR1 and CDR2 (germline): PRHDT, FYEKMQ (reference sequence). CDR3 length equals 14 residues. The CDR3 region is CASRRAGSGNEQFF.

The CDR3 sequence: CASSQLGTATDTQYF. J is TRBJ2-3 and V is TRBV14; as DNA is missing, the TRBD1 call by TCRdb cannot be tested. The CDR3 runs 15 residues. Germline values: CDR1 SGHDN, CDR2 FVKESK.

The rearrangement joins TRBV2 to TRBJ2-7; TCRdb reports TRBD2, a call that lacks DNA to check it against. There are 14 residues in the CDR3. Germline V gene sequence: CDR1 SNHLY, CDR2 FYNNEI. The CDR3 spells CASSETSGGYEQYF. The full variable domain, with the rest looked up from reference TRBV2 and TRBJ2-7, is EPEVTQTPSHQVTQMGQEVILRCVPISNHLYFYWYRQILGQKVEFLVSFYNNEISEKSEIFDDQFSVERPDGSNFTLKIRSTKLEDSAMYFCASSETSGGYEQYFGPGTRLTVT.

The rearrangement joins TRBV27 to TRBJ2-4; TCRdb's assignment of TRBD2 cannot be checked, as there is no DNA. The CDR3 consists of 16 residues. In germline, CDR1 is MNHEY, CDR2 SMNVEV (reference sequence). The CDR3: CASSPGSRGGTAVQYF.

The CDR3 region is CASSSRVTKEFF. The V gene is TRBV7-2, the J gene TRBJ2-1; no DNA is available, so the TRBD2 call from TCRdb remains unchecked. The germline gives CDR1 SGHTA, CDR2 FQGNSA. The CDR3 totals 12 residues.

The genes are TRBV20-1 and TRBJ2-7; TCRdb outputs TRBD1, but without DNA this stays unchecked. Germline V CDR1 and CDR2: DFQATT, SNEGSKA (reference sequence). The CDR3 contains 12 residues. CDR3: CSAGTGWDEQYF.

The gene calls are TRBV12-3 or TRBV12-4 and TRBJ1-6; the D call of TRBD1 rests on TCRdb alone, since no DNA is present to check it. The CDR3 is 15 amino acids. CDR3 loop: CASSARDGPNSPLHF.

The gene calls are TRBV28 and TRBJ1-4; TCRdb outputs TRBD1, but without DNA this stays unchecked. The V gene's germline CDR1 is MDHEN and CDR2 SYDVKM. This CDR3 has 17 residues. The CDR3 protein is CASSLMGQGTINEKLFF.

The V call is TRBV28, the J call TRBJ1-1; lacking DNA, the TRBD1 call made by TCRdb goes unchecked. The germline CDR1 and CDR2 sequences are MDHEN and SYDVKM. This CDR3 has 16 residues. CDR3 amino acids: CASSRAGTGANTEAFF.

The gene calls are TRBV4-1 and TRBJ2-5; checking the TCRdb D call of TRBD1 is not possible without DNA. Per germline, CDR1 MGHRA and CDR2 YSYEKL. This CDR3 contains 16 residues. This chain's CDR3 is CASSQVNMGWKETQYF.

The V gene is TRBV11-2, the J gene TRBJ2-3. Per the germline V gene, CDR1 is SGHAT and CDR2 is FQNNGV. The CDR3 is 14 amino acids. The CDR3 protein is CASSLARSTDTQYF.

CDR3 region: CAIRRPPGLAGVSGTDTQYF. This rearrangement joins TRBV10-3 to TRBJ2-3; TCRdb indicates TRBD2, and absent DNA this call remains unverified. The CDR3 is 20 residues long. From germline, CDR1 is ENHRY and CDR2 SYGVKD.

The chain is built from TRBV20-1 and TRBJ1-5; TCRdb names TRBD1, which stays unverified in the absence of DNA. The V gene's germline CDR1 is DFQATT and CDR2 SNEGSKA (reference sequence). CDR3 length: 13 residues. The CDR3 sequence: CSVGAGSNQPQHF.

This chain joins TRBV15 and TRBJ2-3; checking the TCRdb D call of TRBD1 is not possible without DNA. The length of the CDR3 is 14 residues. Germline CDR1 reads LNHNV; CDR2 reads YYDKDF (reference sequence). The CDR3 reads CATSPQGSRETQYF.

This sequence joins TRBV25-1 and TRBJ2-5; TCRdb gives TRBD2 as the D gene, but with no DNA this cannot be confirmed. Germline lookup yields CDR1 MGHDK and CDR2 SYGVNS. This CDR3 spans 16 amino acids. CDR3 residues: CASSEGVAGARETQYF.

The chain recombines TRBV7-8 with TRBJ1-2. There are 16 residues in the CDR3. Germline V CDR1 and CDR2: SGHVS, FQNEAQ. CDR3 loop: CASSLIEGRGGYGYTF.

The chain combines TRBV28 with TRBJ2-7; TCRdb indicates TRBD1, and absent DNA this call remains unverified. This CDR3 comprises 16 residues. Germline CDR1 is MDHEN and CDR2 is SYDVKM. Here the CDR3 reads CASSAPARTGSYEQYF.

The CDR3 reads CASRSHRYEQYF. V is TRBV28 and J is TRBJ2-7; as DNA is missing, the TRBD1 call by TCRdb cannot be tested. Germline V gene lookup returns CDR1 MDHEN and CDR2 SYDVKM. The CDR3 runs to 12 residues.

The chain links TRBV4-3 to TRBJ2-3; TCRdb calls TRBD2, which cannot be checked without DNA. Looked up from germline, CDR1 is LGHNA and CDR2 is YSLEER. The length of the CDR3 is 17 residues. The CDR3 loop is CASSQDHSGGAADTQYF.

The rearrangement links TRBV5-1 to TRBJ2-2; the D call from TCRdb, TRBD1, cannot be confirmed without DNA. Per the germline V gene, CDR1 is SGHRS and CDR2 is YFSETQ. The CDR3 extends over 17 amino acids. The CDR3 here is CASSKSRDRSNTGELFF. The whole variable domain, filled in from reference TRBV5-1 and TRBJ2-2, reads KAGVTQTPRYLIKTRGQQVTLSCSPISGHRSVSWYQQTPGQGLQFLFEYFSETQRNKGNFPGRFSGRQFSNSRSEMNVSTLELGDSALYLCASSKSRDRSNTGELFFGEGSRLTVL.

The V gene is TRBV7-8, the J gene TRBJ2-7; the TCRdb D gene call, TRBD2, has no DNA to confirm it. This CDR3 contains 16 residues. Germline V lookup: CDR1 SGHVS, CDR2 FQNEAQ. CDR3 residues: CASSLVAGGSSYEQYF.

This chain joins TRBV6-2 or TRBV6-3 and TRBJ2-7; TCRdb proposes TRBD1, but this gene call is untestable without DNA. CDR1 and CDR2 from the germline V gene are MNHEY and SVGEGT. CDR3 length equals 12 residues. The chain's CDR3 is CASSTQGYEQYF.

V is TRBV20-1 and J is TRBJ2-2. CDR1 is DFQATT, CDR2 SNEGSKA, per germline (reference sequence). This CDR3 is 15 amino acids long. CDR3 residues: CSARETLSNTGELFF.